These T cell receptor beta chains were read from a single sample in a study of T cell responses to AZD1222 COVID-19 vaccine. TCRdb's table, derived via immunoSEQ multiplex PCR, lists solely in-frame clones and lacks some. The table for this sample gives about 140,000 clones. Sequencing was performed on peripheral blood. These receptors all stem from an adult in good health. Each CDR3 is given with its conserved first and last residue. A D gene is named only where the DNA matches it firmly.

TRBV5-1	TRBD2	TRBJ2-4	TGCGCCAGCAGCTTGCGAATAGCGGGGGGCGAGCTAGCCAAAAACATTCAGTACTTC	CASSLRIAGGELAKNIQYF
TRBV4-1	-	TRBJ1-3	TGCGCCAGCAGCCAATTCAGGGACTCTGGAAACACCATATATTTT	CASSQFRDSGNTIYF
TRBV7-3	-	TRBJ2-5	TGTGCCAGCAGCTCCGGCTTCCAAGAGACCCAGTACTTC	CASSSGFQETQYF
TRBV3-1/TRBV3-2	-	TRBJ2-1	TGTGCCAGCAGCCCCCGACTGGCGGGGGCTAGCTCCTACAATGAGCAGTTCTTC	CASSPRLAGASSYNEQFF
TRBV16	-	TRBJ1-5	TGTGCCAGCTCTCGCGGGGGGGGTGGCAATCAGCCCCAGCATTTT	CASSRGGGGNQPQHF
TRBV6-5	TRBD1	TRBJ1-1	TGTGCCAGCAGTTTGGCAGGGGGAAAGAACACTGAAGCTTTCTTT	CASSLAGGKNTEAFF
TRBV6-4	-	TRBJ1-2	TGTTCCACATCTCCTGCTAACTATGGCTACACCTTC	CSTSPANYGYTF
TRBV5-6	TRBD1	TRBJ1-3	TGTGCCAGCAGCTTTACCGGGACAGGGGCCGGAAACACCATATATTTT	CASSFTGTGAGNTIYF
TRBV9	-	TRBJ1-4	TGTGCCAGCAGGGAGGCAGTCAATGAAAAACTGTTTTTT	CASREAVNEKLFF
TRBV9	-	TRBJ2-2	TGTGCCAGCAGCGCACGGGACACCGGGGAGCTGTTTTTT	CASSARDTGELFF
TRBV3-1/TRBV3-2	-	TRBJ1-2	TGTGCCAGCAGCCAAGATTCTTTTACCAGGTTAGAAGGGGGCTACACCTTC	CASSQDSFTRLEGGYTF
TRBV5-6	TRBD2	TRBJ2-2	TGTGCCAGCAGCGACGGGACTAGCGGGGGGACCGGGGAGCTGTTTTTT	CASSDGTSGGTGELFF
TRBV2	-	TRBJ1-1	TGTGCCAGCATTAGCACACCGAACACTGAAGCTTTCTTT	CASISTPNTEAFF
TRBV6-2/TRBV6-3	TRBD1	TRBJ1-2	TGTGCCAGCAGTTTACAGGGGCTTCATGGCTACACCTTC	CASSLQGLHGYTF
TRBV7-9	TRBD2	TRBJ2-3	TGTGCCAGCAGCTTAGAGGCTAGCGGGGGACGCACAGATACGCAGTATTTT	CASSLEASGGRTDTQYF
TRBV28	TRBD2	TRBJ2-3	TGTGCCATATCCCCGAAGTGGGGGGGGGTCACAGATACGCAGTATTTT	CAISPKWGGVTDTQYF
TRBV28	-	TRBJ1-5	TGTGCCAGCAGTTTAAGTGGCAATCAGCCCCAGCATTTT	CASSLSGNQPQHF
TRBV27	-	TRBJ1-4	TGTGCCAGCAGTTACAGCCAGGGGATCGGTGAAAAACTGTTTTTT	CASSYSQGIGEKLFF
TRBV6-5	-	TRBJ2-6	TGTGCCAGCAGTTACGGGGGGCTGACTGGGGCCAACGTCCTGACTTTC	CASSYGGLTGANVLTF